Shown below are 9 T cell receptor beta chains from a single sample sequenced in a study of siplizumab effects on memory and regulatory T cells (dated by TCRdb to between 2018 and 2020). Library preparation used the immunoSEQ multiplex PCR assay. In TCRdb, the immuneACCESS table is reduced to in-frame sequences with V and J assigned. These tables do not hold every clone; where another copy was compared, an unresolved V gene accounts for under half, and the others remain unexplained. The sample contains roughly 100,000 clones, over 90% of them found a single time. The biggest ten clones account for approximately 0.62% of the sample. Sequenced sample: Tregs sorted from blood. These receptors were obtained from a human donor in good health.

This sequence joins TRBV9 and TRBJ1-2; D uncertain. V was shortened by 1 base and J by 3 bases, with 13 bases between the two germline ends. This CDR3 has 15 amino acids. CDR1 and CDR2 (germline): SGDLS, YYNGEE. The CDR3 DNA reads TGTGCCAGCAGCGTATCGCCCTCGGTTTACTATGGCTACACCTTC. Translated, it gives CASSVSPSVYYGYTF. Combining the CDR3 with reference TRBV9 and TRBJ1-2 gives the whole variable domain DSGVTQTPKHLITATGQRVTLRCSPRSGDLSVYWYQQSLDQGLQFLIQYYNGEERAKGNILERFSAQQFPDLHSELNLSSLELGDSALYFCASSVSPSVYYGYTFGSGTRLTVV.

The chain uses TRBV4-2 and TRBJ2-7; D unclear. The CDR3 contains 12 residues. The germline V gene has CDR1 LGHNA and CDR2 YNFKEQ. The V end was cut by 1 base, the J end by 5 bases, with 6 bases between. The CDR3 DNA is TGTGCCAGCAGCCAAGTGGCCCACGAGCAGTACTTC. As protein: CASSQVAHEQYF.

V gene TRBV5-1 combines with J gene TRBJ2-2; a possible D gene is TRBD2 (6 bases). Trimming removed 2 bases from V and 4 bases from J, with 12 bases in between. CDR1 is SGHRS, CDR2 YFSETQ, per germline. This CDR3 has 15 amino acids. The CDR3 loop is CASSLGLASTGELFF. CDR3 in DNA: TGCGCCAGCAGCTTAGGCCTAGCGAGCACCGGGGAGCTGTTTTTT.

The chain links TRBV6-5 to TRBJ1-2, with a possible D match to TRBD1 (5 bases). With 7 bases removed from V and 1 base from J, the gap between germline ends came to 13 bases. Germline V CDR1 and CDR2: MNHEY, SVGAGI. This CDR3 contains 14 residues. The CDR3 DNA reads TGTGCCAGCACTTCGGGACGGATTAACTATGGCTACACCTTC. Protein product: CASTSGRINYGYTF.

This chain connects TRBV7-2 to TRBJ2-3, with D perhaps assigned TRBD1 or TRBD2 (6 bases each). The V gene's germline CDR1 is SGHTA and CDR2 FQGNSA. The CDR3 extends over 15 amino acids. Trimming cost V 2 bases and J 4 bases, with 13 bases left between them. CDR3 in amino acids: CASSLYSGAADTQYF. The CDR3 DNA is TGTGCCAGCAGCTTATATTCGGGGGCGGCAGATACGCAGTATTTT.

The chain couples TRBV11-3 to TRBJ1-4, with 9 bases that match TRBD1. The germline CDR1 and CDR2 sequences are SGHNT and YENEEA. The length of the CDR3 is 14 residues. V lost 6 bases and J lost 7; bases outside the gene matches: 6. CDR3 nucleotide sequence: TGTGCCAGCAGGGGACAGGGAGTAGGTGAAAAACTGTTTTTT. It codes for CASRGQGVGEKLFF.

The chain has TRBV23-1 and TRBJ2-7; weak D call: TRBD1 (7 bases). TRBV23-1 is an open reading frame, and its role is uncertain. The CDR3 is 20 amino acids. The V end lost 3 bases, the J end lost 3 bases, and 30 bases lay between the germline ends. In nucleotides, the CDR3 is TGCGCCAGCAGTCACAATTTTCCGGGACAGCGTGTGACTAGTTTCTACGAGCAGTACTTC. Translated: CASSHNFPGQRVTSFYEQYF.

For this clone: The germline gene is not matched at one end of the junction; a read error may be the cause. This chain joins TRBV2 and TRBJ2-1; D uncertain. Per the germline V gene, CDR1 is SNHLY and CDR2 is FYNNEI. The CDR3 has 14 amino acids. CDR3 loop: CASSEVTAGLERFF. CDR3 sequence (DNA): TGTGCCAGCAGTGAAGTGACGGCAGGCCTTGAGCGGTTCTTC.

CDR3 sequence reads: CAWKPGRAVGEQFF. The CDR3 DNA follows: TGTGCCTGGAAACCCGGGAGGGCAGTGGGTGAGCAGTTCTTC. The chain recombines TRBV30 with TRBJ2-1, with 8 nucleotides matching TRBD2. This CDR3 contains 14 residues. Germline V gives CDR1 GTSNPN, CDR2 SVGIG (reference sequence). Trimming took 4 bases from V and 9 from J; bases not matched to a gene: 11. Filled out from reference TRBV30 and TRBJ2-1, the complete variable domain reads SQTIHQWPATLVQPVGSPLSLECTVEGTSNPNLYWYRQAAGRGLQLLFYSVGIGQISSEVPQNLSASRPQDRQFILSSKKLLLSDSGFYLCAWKPGRAVGEQFFGPGTRLTVL.